The clone carrying this T cell receptor beta chain appeared a few times. Its antigen is unidentified. TCRdb re-called the reads through MiXCR, storing one row per CDR3 protein. This table holds about 830,000 distinct CDR3 sequences, about 30% found once. This entry comes from a study of T cell repertoires in cytomegalovirus infection. Whole-study context: Use of recently identified HLA-C-restricted and well-studied HLA-B-restricted CMV epitopes was part of the study. Evidence of both CMV infection and a matching HLA type came from public TCR beta signatures. Study results and limitations: Of the TCR beta families, the public ones yielded a cumulative frequency that identified carriers of CMV plus the relevant HLA. Clonotype analysis showed dominance of the ex vivo response by HLA-C-restricted CMV-specific TCR beta clonotypes.

CDR1 and CDR2 (germline): MNHEY, SMNVEV (reference sequence). Trimming pared 3 bases from V and 3 bases from J, leaving 8 bases between. The CDR3 contains 13 residues. The V and J genes are TRBV27 and TRBJ1-2; D perhaps matches TRBD1 (5 bases). The source material was cultured CD8+ T cells from PBMCs, sampled from culture after CMV antigen stimulation. This TCR was recovered from a human donor in good health (CMV status not recorded). Some clones in this sample may be carry-over from other donors' samples. The CDR3 DNA reads as TGTGCCAGCAGTTTCAGCAGGGACTATGGCTACACCTTC. Translating it yields CASSFSRDYGYTF.